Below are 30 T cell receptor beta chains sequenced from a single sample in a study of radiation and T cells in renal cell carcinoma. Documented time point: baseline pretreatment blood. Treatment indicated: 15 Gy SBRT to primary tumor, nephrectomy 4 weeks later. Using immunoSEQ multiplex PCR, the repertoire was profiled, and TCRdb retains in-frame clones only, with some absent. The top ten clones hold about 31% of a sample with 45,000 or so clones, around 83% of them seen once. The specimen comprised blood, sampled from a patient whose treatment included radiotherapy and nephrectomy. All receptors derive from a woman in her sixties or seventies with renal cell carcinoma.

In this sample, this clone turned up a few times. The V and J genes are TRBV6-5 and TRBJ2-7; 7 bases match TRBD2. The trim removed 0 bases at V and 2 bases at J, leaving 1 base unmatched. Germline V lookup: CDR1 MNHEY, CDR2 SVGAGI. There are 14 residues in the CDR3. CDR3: CASSYSGLTYEQYF. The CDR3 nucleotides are TGTGCCAGCAGTTACTCGGGACTAACCTACGAGCAGTACTTC.

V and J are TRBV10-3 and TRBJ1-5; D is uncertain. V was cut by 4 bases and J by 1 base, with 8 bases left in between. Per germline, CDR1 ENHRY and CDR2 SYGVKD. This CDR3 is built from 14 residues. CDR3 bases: TGTGCCATCAGTGCAACTGACAGCAATCAGCCCCAGCATTTT. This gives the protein CAISATDSNQPQHF.

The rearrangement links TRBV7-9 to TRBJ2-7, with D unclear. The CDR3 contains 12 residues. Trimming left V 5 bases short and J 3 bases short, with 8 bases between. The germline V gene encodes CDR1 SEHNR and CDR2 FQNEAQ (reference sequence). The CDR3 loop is CASSPLGYEQYF. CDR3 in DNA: TGTGCCAGCAGCCCCCTTGGCTACGAGCAGTACTTC.

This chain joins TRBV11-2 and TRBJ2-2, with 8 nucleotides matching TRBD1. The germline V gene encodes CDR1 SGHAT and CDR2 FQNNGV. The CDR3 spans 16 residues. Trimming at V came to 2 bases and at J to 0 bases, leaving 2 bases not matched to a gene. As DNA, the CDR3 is TGTGCCAGCAGCTTAAAACAGGGGGCGAACACCGGGGAGCTGTTTTTT. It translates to CASSLKQGANTGELFF.

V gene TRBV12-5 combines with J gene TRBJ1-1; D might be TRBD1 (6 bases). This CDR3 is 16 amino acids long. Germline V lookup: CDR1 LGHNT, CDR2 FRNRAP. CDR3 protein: CATLWGTGSRGTEAFF. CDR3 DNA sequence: TGTGCCACGCTCTGGGGCACAGGGTCGAGGGGCACTGAAGCTTTCTTT. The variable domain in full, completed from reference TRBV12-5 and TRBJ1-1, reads DARVTQTPRHKVTEMGQEVTMRCQPILGHNTVFWYRQTMMQGLELLAYFRNRAPLDDSGMPKDRFSAEMPDATLATLKIQPSEPRDSAVYFCATLWGTGSRGTEAFFGQGTRLTVV.

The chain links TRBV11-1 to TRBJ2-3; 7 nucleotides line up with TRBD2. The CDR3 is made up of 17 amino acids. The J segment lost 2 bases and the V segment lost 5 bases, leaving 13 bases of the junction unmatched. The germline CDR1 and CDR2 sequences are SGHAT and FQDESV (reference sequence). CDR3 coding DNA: TGTGCCAGCAGCCCCGGGAGGTGGGGGGTGGTCACAGATACGCAGTATTTT. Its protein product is CASSPGRWGVVTDTQYF.

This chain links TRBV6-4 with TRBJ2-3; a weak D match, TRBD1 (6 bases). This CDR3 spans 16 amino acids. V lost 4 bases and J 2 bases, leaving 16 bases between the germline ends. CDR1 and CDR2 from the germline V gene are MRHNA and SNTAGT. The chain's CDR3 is CASSVPLDSLTDTQYF. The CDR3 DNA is TGTGCCAGCAGTGTCCCATTGGACAGCCTCACAGATACGCAGTATTTT.

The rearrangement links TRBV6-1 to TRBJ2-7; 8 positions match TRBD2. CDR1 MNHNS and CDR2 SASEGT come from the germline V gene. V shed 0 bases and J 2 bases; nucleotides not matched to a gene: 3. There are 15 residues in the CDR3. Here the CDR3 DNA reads TGTGCCAGCAGTGAAGCGTTGGGACTAGCCTACGAGCAGTACTTC. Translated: CASSEALGLAYEQYF.

DNA for the CDR3: TGTGCCAGCACCCCCTGGGGGGGGAATAATTCACCCCTCCACTTT. Translation gives CASTPWGGNNSPLHF. The V gene is TRBV2, the J gene TRBJ1-6, with D possibly matching TRBD1 (5 bases). This CDR3 region has 15 residues. Trimming removed 7 bases from V and 5 bases from J, with 15 bases in between. Germline values: CDR1 SNHLY, CDR2 FYNNEI.

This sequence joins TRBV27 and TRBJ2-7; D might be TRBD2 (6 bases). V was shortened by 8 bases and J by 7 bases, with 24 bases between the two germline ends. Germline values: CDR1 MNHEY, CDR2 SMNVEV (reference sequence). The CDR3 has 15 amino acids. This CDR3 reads CASSWEASATNEQYF. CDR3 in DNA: TGTGCCAGCTCTTGGGAGGCATCGGCAACGAATGAGCAGTACTTC.

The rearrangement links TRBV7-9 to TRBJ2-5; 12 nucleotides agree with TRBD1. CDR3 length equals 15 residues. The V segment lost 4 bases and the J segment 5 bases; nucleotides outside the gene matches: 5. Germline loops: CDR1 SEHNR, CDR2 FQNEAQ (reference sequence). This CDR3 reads CASSSGTGGPETQYF. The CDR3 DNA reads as TGTGCCAGCAGCTCTGGGACAGGGGGCCCTGAGACCCAGTACTTC.

The CDR3 coding sequence is TGTGCCAGCAGCGCGGGGACTAGCCCCTACGAGCAGTACTTC. Translation: CASSAGTSPYEQYF. The rearrangement uses TRBV7-2 and TRBJ2-7; 9 nucleotides align to TRBD2. V lost 5 bases, J lost 2 bases, and 4 bases stayed unmatched. Germline CDR1 SGHTA, CDR2 FQGNSA. The CDR3 runs to 14 residues.

The CDR3 DNA is TGTGCCAGTAGTTCCAGACTAGCGGGAGGCCTGGAGACCCAGTACTTC. This encodes CASSSRLAGGLETQYF. The chain has TRBV19 and TRBJ2-5, with 13 bases that match TRBD2. The J segment lost 5 bases and the V segment lost 5 bases, leaving 8 bases of the junction unmatched. The germline V gene has CDR1 LNHDA and CDR2 SQIVND (reference sequence). The CDR3 has 16 amino acids.

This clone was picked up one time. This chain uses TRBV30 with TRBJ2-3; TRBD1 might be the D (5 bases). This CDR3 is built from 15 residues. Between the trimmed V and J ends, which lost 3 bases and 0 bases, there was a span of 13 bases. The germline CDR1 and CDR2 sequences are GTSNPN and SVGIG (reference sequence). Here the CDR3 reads CAWRLTDSSTDTQYF. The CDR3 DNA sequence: TGTGCCTGGAGGTTGACAGATTCTAGCACAGATACGCAGTATTTT.

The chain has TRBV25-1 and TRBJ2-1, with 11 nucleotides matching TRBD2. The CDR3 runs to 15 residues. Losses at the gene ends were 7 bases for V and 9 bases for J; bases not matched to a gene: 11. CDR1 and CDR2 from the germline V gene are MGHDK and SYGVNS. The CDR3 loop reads CASTIAGGPTGEQFF. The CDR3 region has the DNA TGTGCCAGCACAATAGCGGGGGGGCCTACGGGTGAGCAGTTCTTC.

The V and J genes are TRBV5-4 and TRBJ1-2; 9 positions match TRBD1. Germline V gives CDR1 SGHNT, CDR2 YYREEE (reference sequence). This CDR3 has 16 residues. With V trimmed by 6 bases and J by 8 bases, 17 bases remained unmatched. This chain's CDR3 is CASKTGGTGNEEGYTF. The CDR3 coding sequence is TGTGCCAGCAAGACGGGGGGGACAGGGAACGAGGAAGGCTACACCTTC. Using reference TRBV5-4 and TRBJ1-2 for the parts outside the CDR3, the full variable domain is ETGVTQSPTHLIKTRGQQVTLRCSSQSGHNTVSWYQQALGQGPQFIFQYYREEENGRGNFPPRFSGLQFPNYSSELNVNALELDDSALYLCASKTGGTGNEEGYTFGSGTRLTVV.

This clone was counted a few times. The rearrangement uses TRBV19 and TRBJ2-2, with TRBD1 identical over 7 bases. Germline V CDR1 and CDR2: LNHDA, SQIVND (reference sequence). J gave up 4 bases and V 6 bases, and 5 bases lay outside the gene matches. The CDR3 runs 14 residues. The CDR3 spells CASRHRDSTGELFF. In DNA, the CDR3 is TGTGCCAGTAGGCACAGGGACAGCACCGGGGAGCTGTTTTTT.

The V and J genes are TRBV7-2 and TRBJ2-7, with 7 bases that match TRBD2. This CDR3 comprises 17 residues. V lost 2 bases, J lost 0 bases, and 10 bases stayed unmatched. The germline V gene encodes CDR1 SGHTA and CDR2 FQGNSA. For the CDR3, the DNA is TGTGCCAGCAGCTTATACCCCCTCGCGGGAGTCTCCTACGAGCAGTACTTC. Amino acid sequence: CASSLYPLAGVSYEQYF.

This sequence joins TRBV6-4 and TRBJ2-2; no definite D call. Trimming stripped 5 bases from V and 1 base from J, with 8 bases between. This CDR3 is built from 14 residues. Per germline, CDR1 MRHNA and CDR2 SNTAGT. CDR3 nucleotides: TGTGCCAGCAGTCGAGACTTGAACACCGGGGAGCTGTTTTTT. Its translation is CASSRDLNTGELFF.

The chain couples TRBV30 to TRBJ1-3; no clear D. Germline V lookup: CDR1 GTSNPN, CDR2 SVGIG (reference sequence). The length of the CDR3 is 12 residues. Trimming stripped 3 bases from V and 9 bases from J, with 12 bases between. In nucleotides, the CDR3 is TGTGCCTGGAGAGGAGGCTCGGGCACCATATATTTT. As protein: CAWRGGSGTIYF.

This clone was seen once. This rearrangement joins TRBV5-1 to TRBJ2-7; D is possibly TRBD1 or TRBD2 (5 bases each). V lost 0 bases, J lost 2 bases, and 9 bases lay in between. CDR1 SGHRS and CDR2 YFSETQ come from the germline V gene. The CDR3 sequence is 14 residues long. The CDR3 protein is CASSLVRDPYEQYF. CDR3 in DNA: TGCGCCAGCAGCTTGGTTCGGGACCCCTACGAGCAGTACTTC. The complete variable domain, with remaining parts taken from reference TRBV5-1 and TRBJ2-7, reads KAGVTQTPRYLIKTRGQQVTLSCSPISGHRSVSWYQQTPGQGLQFLFEYFSETQRNKGNFPGRFSGRQFSNSRSEMNVSTLELGDSALYLCASSLVRDPYEQYFGPGTRLTVT.

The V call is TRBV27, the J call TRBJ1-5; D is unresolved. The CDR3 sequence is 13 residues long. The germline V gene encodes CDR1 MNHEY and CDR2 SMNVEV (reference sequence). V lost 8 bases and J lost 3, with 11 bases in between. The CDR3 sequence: CASGGPNNQPQHF. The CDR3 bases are TGTGCCAGCGGCGGTCCTAACAATCAGCCCCAGCATTTT.

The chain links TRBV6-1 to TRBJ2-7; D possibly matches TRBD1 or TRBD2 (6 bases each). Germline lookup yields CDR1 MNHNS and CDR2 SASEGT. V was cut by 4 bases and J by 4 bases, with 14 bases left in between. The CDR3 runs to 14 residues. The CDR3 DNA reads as TGTGCCAGCAGTGGATCGGGGGCGACTTACGAGCAGTACTTC. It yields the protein CASSGSGATYEQYF.

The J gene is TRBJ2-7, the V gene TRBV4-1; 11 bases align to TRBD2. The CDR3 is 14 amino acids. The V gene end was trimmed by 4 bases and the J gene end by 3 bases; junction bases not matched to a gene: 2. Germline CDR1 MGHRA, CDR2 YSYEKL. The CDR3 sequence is CASSRGTSGYEQYF. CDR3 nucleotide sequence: TGCGCCAGCAGCCGTGGGACTAGCGGCTACGAGCAGTACTTC.

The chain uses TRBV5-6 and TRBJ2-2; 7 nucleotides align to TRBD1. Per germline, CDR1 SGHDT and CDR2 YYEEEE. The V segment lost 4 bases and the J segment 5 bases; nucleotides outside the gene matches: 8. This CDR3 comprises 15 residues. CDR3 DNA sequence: TGTGCCAGCAGCCCCAAGACAGGGTGGACCGGGGAGCTGTTTTTT. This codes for CASSPKTGWTGELFF.

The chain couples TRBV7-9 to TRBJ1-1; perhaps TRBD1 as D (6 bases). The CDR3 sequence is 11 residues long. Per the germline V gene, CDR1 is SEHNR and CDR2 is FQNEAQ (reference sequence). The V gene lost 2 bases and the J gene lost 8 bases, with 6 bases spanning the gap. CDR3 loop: CASSLQGEAFF. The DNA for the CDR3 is TGTGCCAGCAGCTTACAGGGGGAAGCTTTCTTT.

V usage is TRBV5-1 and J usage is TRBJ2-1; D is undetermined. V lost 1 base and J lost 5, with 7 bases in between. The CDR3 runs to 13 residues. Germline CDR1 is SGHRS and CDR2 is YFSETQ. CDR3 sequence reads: CASSLLGNNEQFF. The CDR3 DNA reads TGCGCCAGCAGCTTGCTTGGCAACAATGAGCAGTTCTTC.

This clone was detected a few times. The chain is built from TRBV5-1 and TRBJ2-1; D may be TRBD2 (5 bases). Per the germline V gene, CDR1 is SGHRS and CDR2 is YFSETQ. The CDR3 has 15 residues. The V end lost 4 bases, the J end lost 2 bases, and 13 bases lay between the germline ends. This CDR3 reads CASSRAPGTYNEQFF. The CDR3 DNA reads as TGCGCCAGCAGCAGGGCTCCGGGAACCTACAATGAGCAGTTCTTC.

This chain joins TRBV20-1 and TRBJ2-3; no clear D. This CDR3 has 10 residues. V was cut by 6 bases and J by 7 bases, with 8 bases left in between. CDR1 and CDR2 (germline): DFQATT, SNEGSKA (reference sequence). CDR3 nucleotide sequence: TGCAGTGCCAAGTTCAATACGCAGTATTTT. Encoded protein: CSAKFNTQYF.

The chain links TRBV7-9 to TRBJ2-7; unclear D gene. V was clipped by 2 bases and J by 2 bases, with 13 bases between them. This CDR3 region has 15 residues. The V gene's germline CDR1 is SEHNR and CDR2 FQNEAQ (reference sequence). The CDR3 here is CASSLLVTHTYEQYF. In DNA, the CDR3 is TGTGCCAGCAGCTTATTGGTAACACACACCTACGAGCAGTACTTC.